Presented here are 22 T cell receptor beta chains from one specimen sequenced in a study of control samples from healthy donors and cancer patients. This table comes from immunoSEQ multiplex PCR, and its TCRdb copy is limited to in-frame clones, with some not included. The sample records over 110,000 clones, over 85% being singletons. The sample taken for sequencing was blood. Source of these receptors: a man younger than 40 in good health.

CDR3 residues: CASSRTGGTYNEQFF. The CDR3 region has the DNA TGCGCCAGCAGCAGGACAGGAGGGACCTACAATGAGCAGTTCTTC. The rearrangement uses TRBV10-1 and TRBJ2-1, with TRBD1 as a possible D gene (7 bases). This CDR3 has 15 residues. V lost 6 bases and J 2 bases, leaving 14 bases between the germline ends. CDR1 is WNHNN, CDR2 SYGVQD, per germline (reference sequence).

The CDR3 sequence: CASSLIPGTANNEKLFF. The CDR3 nucleotides read TGTGCCAGCTCACTAATACCTGGGACAGCAAATAATGAAAAACTGTTTTTT. The chain employs TRBV18 and TRBJ1-4; 7 bases are shared with TRBD1. This CDR3 region has 17 residues. Germline V lookup: CDR1 KGHSH, CDR2 LQKENI. The V segment lost 4 bases and the J segment 4 bases; nucleotides outside the gene matches: 12.

The rearrangement links TRBV19 to TRBJ2-3; D not resolved. The CDR3 has 14 residues. The V end lost 3 bases, the J end lost 1 base, and 8 bases lay between the germline ends. Germline CDR1 LNHDA, CDR2 SQIVND (reference sequence). The CDR3 loop reads CASSIALGTDTQYF. As DNA, the CDR3 is TGTGCCAGTAGTATCGCGCTAGGCACAGATACGCAGTATTTT.

J is TRBJ1-3 and V is TRBV28; D is uncertain. This CDR3 has 15 amino acids. The V and J ends lost 9 bases and 0 bases respectively, with 15 bases between them. The germline CDR1 and CDR2 sequences are MDHEN and SYDVKM. CDR3 sequence: CASISLGSSGNTIYF. In DNA form, the CDR3 reads TGTGCCAGTATAAGCCTTGGGAGCTCTGGAAACACCATATATTTT.

The chain carries TRBV28 and TRBJ1-1; 7 nucleotides match TRBD1. CDR3 length equals 15 residues. The ends lost 6 bases at V and 4 bases at J; junction bases unmatched: 11. The germline CDR1 and CDR2 sequences are MDHEN and SYDVKM. The CDR3 protein is CASSVQGEVSTEAFF. In nucleotides, the CDR3 is TGTGCCAGCAGCGTCCAGGGGGAAGTTAGCACTGAAGCTTTCTTT. The full variable domain, in which reference TRBV28 and TRBJ1-1 provide the parts outside the CDR3, is DVKVTQSSRYLVKRTGEKVFLECVQDMDHENMFWYRQDPGLGLRLIYFSYDVKMKEKGDIPEGYSVSREKKERFSLILESASTNQTSMYLCASSVQGEVSTEAFFGQGTRLTVV.

As for this clone: Different DNA sequences within this sample yield the same CDR3. The rearrangement uses TRBV4-2 and TRBJ2-7; 7 bases are a match to TRBD2. V shed 0 bases, J shed 0 bases, and the junction held 2 bases outside the gene matches. The CDR3 is made up of 15 amino acids. Looked up from germline, CDR1 is LGHNA and CDR2 is YNFKEQ. CDR3 sequence: CASSQDLAGSYEQYF. Written as DNA, the CDR3 is TGTGCCAGCAGCCAAGATTTAGCGGGCTCCTACGAGCAGTACTTC.

This chain connects TRBV5-1 to TRBJ2-2; 8 bases are shared with TRBD1. The CDR3 spans 15 residues. The trim removed 3 bases at V and 6 bases at J, leaving 7 bases unmatched. CDR1 SGHRS and CDR2 YFSETQ come from the germline V gene. CDR3 sequence reads: CASSSYRQGSGELFF. Written as DNA, the CDR3 is TGCGCCAGCAGCTCCTATAGACAGGGGTCCGGGGAGCTGTTTTTT.

In regard to this clone: This CDR3 is also generated by other DNA sequences in the sample. In DNA form, the CDR3 reads TGCGCCAGCAGCCAAGATCTGGGCTCTGGGGCCAACGTCCTGACTTTC. Its translation: CASSQDLGSGANVLTF. J is TRBJ2-6 and V is TRBV4-3, with D unresolved. CDR1 and CDR2 from the germline V gene are LGHNA and YSLEER. CDR3 length: 16 residues. The ends were cut back, 0 bases at V and 0 bases at J, with 6 bases in the middle.

The chain carries TRBV19 and TRBJ1-5; D is perhaps TRBD1 (6 bases). CDR3 size: 14 residues. Germline V lookup: CDR1 LNHDA, CDR2 SQIVND (reference sequence). Between the trimmed V and J ends, which lost 1 base and 10 bases, there was a span of 14 bases. The CDR3 sequence: CASSIVGWDKPQHF. In nucleotides, the CDR3 is TGTGCCAGTAGTATAGTTGGCTGGGACAAACCCCAGCATTTT.

J is TRBJ1-1 and V is TRBV7-9; perhaps TRBD1 as D (5 bases). The CDR3 sequence is 13 residues long. Germline values: CDR1 SEHNR, CDR2 FQNEAQ (reference sequence). Trimming cost V 5 bases and J 1 base, with 8 bases left between them. The CDR3 is CASSRDRNTEAFF. The DNA of the CDR3 is TGTGCCAGCAGCCGCGACAGGAACACTGAAGCTTTCTTT. The whole variable domain, remainder taken from reference TRBV7-9 and TRBJ1-1, is DTGVSQNPRHKITKRGQNVTFRCDPISEHNRLYWYRQTLGQGPEFLTYFQNEAQLEKSRLLSDRFSAERPKGSFSTLEIQRTEQGDSAMYLCASSRDRNTEAFFGQGTRLTVV.

This rearrangement joins TRBV30 to TRBJ1-1, with 8 bases that match TRBD1. J was trimmed by 0 bases and V by 3 bases; bases with no gene match: 6. Germline loops: CDR1 GTSNPN, CDR2 SVGIG (reference sequence). CDR3 length: 15 amino acids. This chain's CDR3 is CAWSVSTGVNTEAFF. The CDR3 DNA is TGTGCCTGGAGCGTATCGACAGGGGTGAACACTGAAGCTTTCTTT. Using reference TRBV30 and TRBJ1-1 for the parts outside the CDR3, the full variable domain is SQTIHQWPATLVQPVGSPLSLECTVEGTSNPNLYWYRQAAGRGLQLLFYSVGIGQISSEVPQNLSASRPQDRQFILSSKKLLLSDSGFYLCAWSVSTGVNTEAFFGQGTRLTVV.

The chain combines TRBV28 with TRBJ2-1; the D is unclear. Germline V gene lookup returns CDR1 MDHEN and CDR2 SYDVKM. The V gene lost 5 bases and the J gene lost 0 bases, with 14 bases spanning the gap. This CDR3 is 16 amino acids long. The CDR3 nucleotides read TGTGCCAGCAGTCCCCCGGGCCCAAGCTCCTACAATGAGCAGTTCTTC. Translating it yields CASSPPGPSSYNEQFF.

This chain links TRBV9 with TRBJ1-6; D might be TRBD1 (5 bases). Looked up from germline, CDR1 is SGDLS and CDR2 is YYNGEE. V was shortened by 0 bases and J by 5 bases, with 6 bases between the two germline ends. The CDR3 spans 14 residues. The CDR3 DNA is TGTGCCAGCAGCGTAGACAGGAATAATTCACCCCTCCACTTT. It codes for CASSVDRNNSPLHF.

The rearrangement links TRBV28 to TRBJ2-4; 10 bases match TRBD2. CDR3 length: 18 residues. V was pared by 5 bases and J by 8 bases, with 18 bases of the junction left unmatched. Germline lookup yields CDR1 MDHEN and CDR2 SYDVKM. The CDR3 DNA follows: TGTGCCAGCAGTCGAAAGGGGGCCGTAGCGGGAGGAGGTTACATTCAGTACTTC. The encoded protein is CASSRKGAVAGGGYIQYF.

This chain uses TRBV6-6 with TRBJ2-1, with TRBD2 identical over 8 bases. CDR3 length: 19 residues. Germline CDR1 reads MNHNY; CDR2 reads SVGAGI (reference sequence). V trimming: 5 bases; J trimming: 4 bases; junction bases outside the gene matches: 19. Here the CDR3 DNA reads TGTGCCAGCAGTCCCGTCTGGGGTGGCGGGAGGTTGGGATACAATGAGCAGTTCTTC. Translating gives CASSPVWGGGRLGYNEQFF.

The chain employs TRBV2 and TRBJ1-6; 7 bases match TRBD1. Germline-derived CDR1 and CDR2 are SNHLY and FYNNEI. The trim removed 5 bases at V and 6 bases at J, leaving 10 bases unmatched. This CDR3 is 16 amino acids long. CDR3 amino acids: CASSYQGVHLNSPLHF. The CDR3 coding sequence is TGTGCCAGCAGTTACCAGGGGGTTCATCTTAATTCACCCCTCCACTTT.

The J gene is TRBJ2-7, the V gene TRBV27, with D perhaps matching TRBD1 (6 bases). From germline, CDR1 is MNHEY and CDR2 SMNVEV (reference sequence). The CDR3 runs 11 residues. Deletions cut 10 bases from V and 2 bases from J, with 9 bases between. This chain's CDR3 is CATGTPYEQYF. The CDR3 DNA is TGTGCCACCGGGACACCCTACGAGCAGTACTTC.

V is TRBV25-1 and J is TRBJ1-6; D may be TRBD1 (6 bases). The V end lost 1 base, the J end lost 5 bases, and 18 bases lay between the germline ends. Germline lookup yields CDR1 MGHDK and CDR2 SYGVNS. The CDR3 loop spans 18 amino acids. The CDR3 DNA is TGTGCCAGCAGTGAATCATCTTCCGGGACACCAAATAATTCACCCCTCCACTTT. Translating it yields CASSESSSGTPNNSPLHF.

The chain is built from TRBV28 and TRBJ2-7, with 7 bases lining up with TRBD2. Germline CDR1 MDHEN, CDR2 SYDVKM. This CDR3 is 16 amino acids long. The junction had 10 bases not matched to a gene; V was cut back by 5 bases and J by 0 bases. The CDR3 region is CASSNMLAALSYEQYF. The CDR3 bases are TGTGCCAGCAGTAATATGCTAGCGGCCCTCTCCTACGAGCAGTACTTC. The full variable domain, in which reference TRBV28 and TRBJ2-7 provide the parts outside the CDR3, is DVKVTQSSRYLVKRTGEKVFLECVQDMDHENMFWYRQDPGLGLRLIYFSYDVKMKEKGDIPEGYSVSREKKERFSLILESASTNQTSMYLCASSNMLAALSYEQYFGPGTRLTVT.

This chain connects TRBV24-1 to TRBJ1-2; 8 positions match TRBD1. V dropped 4 bases and J dropped 9; count of bases not matched to a gene: 9. The CDR3 has 14 residues. Germline-derived CDR1 and CDR2 are KGHDR and SFDVKD. The CDR3 bases are TGTGCCACCAGTGACCCGGACAGGGCAACAAGCTACACCTTC. Its translation: CATSDPDRATSYTF.

The genes are TRBV2 and TRBJ1-2; tentative D call: TRBD1 (5 bases). CDR3 length: 12 residues. Deletions cut 8 bases from V and 7 bases from J, with 14 bases between. Germline V gives CDR1 SNHLY, CDR2 FYNNEI. The CDR3 DNA is TGTGCCAGCGACTTCAGGGTCAGTGGCTACACCTTC. Amino acid sequence: CASDFRVSGYTF.

The chain combines TRBV2 with TRBJ2-2; the D gene is possibly TRBD1 (6 bases). V shed 7 bases and J shed 6 bases, with 15 bases lying between them. The germline gives CDR1 SNHLY, CDR2 FYNNEI. There are 14 residues in the CDR3. The CDR3 sequence is CASTWQGISGELFF. The DNA for the CDR3 is TGTGCCAGCACCTGGCAGGGGATTTCCGGGGAGCTGTTTTTT.